The TCR beta chain under discussion was sequenced for a study of blood T cell repertoires in COVID-19. On the study more broadly: Acute and convalescent COVID-19 specimens originated in the United States, Italy and Spain. The cDNA or gDNA used as material had been derived from T cells, B-cell-depleted T cells, or PBMCs.

This CDR3 spans 13 amino acids. CDR1 and CDR2 from the germline V gene are SEHNR and FQNEAQ (reference sequence). V shed 3 bases and J shed 4 bases, with 9 bases lying between them. Methods used by the authors: Reference gene primer amplification gave nucleated cell count estimates. Some clones are missing from TCRdb's copy, which holds only in-frame ones; the method was immunoSEQ multiplex PCR. That table supplies the V and J calls and clone size; D and trimming were determined from the DNA. This table holds 150,000 to 200,000 clones, about four fifths found once. Input material: peripheral blood. The chain is built from TRBV7-9 and TRBJ1-2, with a tentative D call TRBD1 (6 bases). This sequence was found in a man between 60 and 75 years old with active or convalescent COVID-19. The CDR3 DNA follows: TGTGCCAGCAGCTTTCAGGGGAGCTATGGCTACACCTTC. Translating it yields CASSFQGSYGYTF. Based on the CDR3 plus reference TRBV7-9 and TRBJ1-2, the full variable domain is DTGVSQNPRHKITKRGQNVTFRCDPISEHNRLYWYRQTLGQGPEFLTYFQNEAQLEKSRLLSDRFSAERPKGSFSTLEIQRTEQGDSAMYLCASSFQGSYGYTFGSGTRLTVV.